Listed here are 12 T cell receptor beta chains from one sample, sequenced in a study of shared clonotypes between healthy human individuals. Naive CD8 cells lacked CD45RO and underwent positive selection for CCR7, leaving out terminally differentiated effector memory CD45RA+ cells. TCRdb keeps only in-frame clones here, not all; method: immunoSEQ multiplex PCR. Of some 2,000,000 clones in the sample, about 94% were seen once. Material for sequencing was naive CD8+ T cells sorted from blood. The receptors derive from a man between 18 and 35 years old in good health.

This chain joins TRBV19 and TRBJ2-7; TRBD2 agrees at 12 bases. CDR3 length: 15 residues. The junction had 5 bases not matched to a gene; V was cut back by 5 bases and J by 3 bases. Per germline, CDR1 LNHDA and CDR2 SQIVND (reference sequence). The CDR3 region is CASSPTSGRFYEQYF. In DNA form, the CDR3 reads TGTGCCAGTAGTCCGACTAGCGGGAGATTCTACGAGCAGTACTTC.

The chain joins TRBV7-9 to TRBJ2-1; D is perhaps TRBD1 (5 bases). Looked up from germline, CDR1 is SEHNR and CDR2 is FQNEAQ (reference sequence). V was shortened by 0 bases and J by 13 bases, with 10 bases between the two germline ends. The length of the CDR3 is 12 residues. Here the CDR3 DNA reads TGTGCCAGCAGCTTAGCGATCAGGGTACAGTTCTTC. Its protein is CASSLAIRVQFF.

V and J are TRBV7-6 and TRBJ2-3; no firm D call. The germline gives CDR1 SGHVS, CDR2 FNYEAQ. The CDR3 totals 14 residues. The ends were cut back, 2 bases at V and 1 base at J, with 7 bases in the middle. The CDR3 loop is CASSLSSGTDTQYF. The CDR3 DNA sequence: TGTGCCAGCAGCTTATCCAGCGGCACAGATACGCAGTATTTT.

This rearrangement joins TRBV5-1 to TRBJ1-1; TRBD1 is a possible D gene (5 bases). CDR3 length: 15 residues. Trimming cost V 2 bases and J 4 bases, with 15 bases left between them. Per germline, CDR1 SGHRS and CDR2 YFSETQ. The CDR3 region has the DNA TGCGCCAGCAGCTTCAGCAGGGAACTGGCCACTGAAGCTTTCTTT. Amino acid sequence: CASSFSRELATEAFF.

This chain links TRBV19 with TRBJ2-2; 7 positions agree with TRBD1. V dropped 0 bases and J dropped 2; count of bases not matched to a gene: 12. The CDR3 is 19 amino acids. In germline, CDR1 is LNHDA, CDR2 SQIVND (reference sequence). CDR3 sequence reads: CASSIDLLVGQVNTGELFF. CDR3 bases: TGTGCCAGTAGTATAGATCTATTAGTCGGACAGGTCAACACCGGGGAGCTGTTTTTT.

This chain joins TRBV4-1 and TRBJ2-7; 7 positions match TRBD2. CDR3 length equals 13 residues. Trimming at V came to 5 bases and at J to 6 bases, leaving 7 bases not matched to a gene. CDR1 and CDR2 (germline): MGHRA, YSYEKL. The CDR3 bases are TGCGCCAGCAGCTCAAGACTAGCTCGCGAGCAGTACTTC. Translation: CASSSRLAREQYF.

The chain links TRBV13 to TRBJ2-2, with TRBD2 identical over 13 bases. The V gene's germline CDR1 is PRHDT and CDR2 FYEKMQ (reference sequence). There are 16 residues in the CDR3. Losses at the gene ends were 7 bases for V and 5 bases for J; bases not matched to a gene: 7. The CDR3, as DNA: TGTGCCAGCACCGAGGGACTAGCGGGACTAACCGGGGAGCTGTTTTTT. Translation gives CASTEGLAGLTGELFF.

Worth noting for this clone: Different DNA sequences within this sample yield the same CDR3. The chain is built from TRBV5-4 and TRBJ2-7; D possibly corresponds to TRBD1 (6 bases). This CDR3 is 13 amino acids long. Deletions cut 1 base from V and 3 bases from J, with 8 bases between. CDR1 and CDR2 from the germline V gene are SGHNT and YYREEE (reference sequence). CDR3 DNA sequence: TGTGCCAGCAGCTTGACAGGGAGCTACGAGCAGTACTTC. Translated: CASSLTGSYEQYF. Looking up the rest from reference TRBV5-4 and TRBJ2-7 gives the full variable domain: ETGVTQSPTHLIKTRGQQVTLRCSSQSGHNTVSWYQQALGQGPQFIFQYYREEENGRGNFPPRFSGLQFPNYSSELNVNALELDDSALYLCASSLTGSYEQYFGPGTRLTVT.

The chain couples TRBV6-6 to TRBJ1-5, with a possible D match to TRBD1 (6 bases). This CDR3 contains 15 residues. Trimming removed 2 bases at V and 3 bases at J, with 11 bases between. In germline, CDR1 is MNHNY, CDR2 SVGAGI (reference sequence). The CDR3 loop is CASSYGGQDNQPQHF. The CDR3 nucleotides read TGTGCCAGCAGTTACGGGGGGCAGGACAATCAGCCCCAGCATTTT.

The chain combines TRBV9 with TRBJ2-3, with 7 bases that match TRBD2. The CDR3 sequence is 16 residues long. Germline V gene lookup returns CDR1 SGDLS and CDR2 YYNGEE. V lost 4 bases and J lost 3; bases outside the gene matches: 11. The chain's CDR3 is CASSPGVAGATDTQYF. The CDR3 DNA is TGTGCCAGCAGCCCTGGGGTGGCGGGAGCTACAGATACGCAGTATTTT.

V usage is TRBV27 and J usage is TRBJ2-7, with 10 bases fitting TRBD1. V was pared by 4 bases and J by 6 bases, with 9 bases of the junction left unmatched. Germline CDR1 MNHEY, CDR2 SMNVEV (reference sequence). The CDR3 consists of 15 residues. The CDR3 coding sequence is TGTGCCAGCAGTTCCCTCGGGACAGGGGAGGGCGAGCAGTACTTC. Residues: CASSSLGTGEGEQYF.

CDR3 coding DNA: TGTGCCAGCAGTTACTCCCCATACGCGGGGGGGCCTGAGCAGTTCTTC. Amino acids: CASSYSPYAGGPEQFF. The chain employs TRBV6-6 and TRBJ2-1, with TRBD2 identical over 9 bases. CDR3 length: 16 amino acids. V was clipped by 0 bases and J by 9 bases; unmatched bases: 9. Germline CDR1 and CDR2: MNHNY and SVGAGI (reference sequence).